The 13 T cell receptor beta chains below all came from one sample that was sequenced in a study of spatial heterogeneity in lung cancer (dated by TCRdb to the late 2010s). Overall study results and their limits: The tumor nonsynonymous mutation count correlated with the number of expanded alpha and beta TCRs within the tumor.

The antigens for these receptors are not known. Library generation was performed with 5' RACE. The instrument was a NextSeq 500. TCRdb reanalyzed the raw reads on its own, using fastp at Q25 for trimming and MiXCR for clone calling, and kept in-frame beta chains. Duplicate CDR3 protein sequences are folded into a single record with the most common DNA and genes. Across this sample there are about 22,000 distinct CDR3 sequences, with approximately 10% seen only once. The ten largest make up 7.5% to 9% of the sample. What the time point label conveys for this sample: sample taken at primary tumor resection. Sequencing was performed on lung tumor tissue, taken at surgery. Every receptor here comes from a male donor with early-stage non-small cell lung cancer.

This clonotype occurred many times. The chain uses TRBV10-3 and TRBJ1-5; D may be TRBD1 (5 bases). Germline-derived CDR1 and CDR2 are ENHRY and SYGVKD. This CDR3 spans 14 amino acids. V was pared by 6 bases and J by 3 bases, with 12 bases between. The CDR3 here is CAISPGPHNQPQHF. The CDR3 DNA follows: TGTGCCATCAGCCCGGGACCCCACAATCAGCCCCAGCATTTT.

This clonotype was picked up many times. This chain connects TRBV28 to TRBJ2-7, with D perhaps matching TRBD1 or TRBD2 (5 bases each). Per germline, CDR1 MDHEN and CDR2 SYDVKM. Trimming pared 11 bases from V and 0 bases from J, leaving 17 bases between. The CDR3 is 14 amino acids. The CDR3 region is CALGRDPPSYEQYF. CDR3 in DNA: TGTGCCCTAGGCCGGGACCCTCCCTCCTACGAGCAGTACTTC.

This clonotype was counted many times. The chain is built from TRBV20-1 and TRBJ2-7; TRBD1 might be the D (5 bases). V shed 6 bases and J shed 6 bases, with 12 bases lying between them. CDR3 size: 11 residues. Germline values: CDR1 DFQATT, CDR2 SNEGSKA (reference sequence). The DNA for the CDR3 is TGCAGTGCCACCGACAGAGGCGAGCAGTACTTC. Amino acids: CSATDRGEQYF.

By its share, this clonotype is medium-sized. The chain uses TRBV28 and TRBJ1-6; D possibly corresponds to TRBD1 (5 bases). V was cut by 5 bases and J by 13 bases, with 12 bases left in between. The CDR3 length is 12 residues. Germline CDR1 MDHEN, CDR2 SYDVKM. The CDR3 loop is CASSLPRGPLHF. CDR3 nucleotides: TGTGCCAGCAGTCTACCTAGGGGCCCCCTCCACTTT.

This clonotype was seen many times. The chain recombines TRBV28 with TRBJ2-2; 7 bases are shared with TRBD1. This CDR3 is 15 amino acids long. Trimming took 5 bases from V and 4 from J; bases not matched to a gene: 7. From germline, CDR1 is MDHEN and CDR2 SYDVKM. The CDR3, as DNA: TGTGCCAGCAGTACAACAGGGGCGGGCACCGGGGAGCTGTTTTTT. Protein sequence: CASSTTGAGTGELFF.

This clonotype was counted between two and nine times. In nucleotides, the CDR3 is TGTGCCAGCAGTGAACTACCGGGACACTACGAGCAGTACTTC. It yields the protein CASSELPGHYEQYF. This chain links TRBV2 with TRBJ2-7; D might be TRBD1 (6 bases). Per the germline V gene, CDR1 is SNHLY and CDR2 is FYNNEI. The ends were cut back, 2 bases at V and 3 bases at J, with 11 bases in the middle. CDR3 length: 14 residues.

This clonotype has a handful of counts. V is TRBV20-1 and J is TRBJ2-3; 7 bases fit TRBD2. The V segment lost 5 bases and the J segment 3 bases; nucleotides outside the gene matches: 11. This CDR3 spans 15 amino acids. In germline, CDR1 is DFQATT, CDR2 SNEGSKA (reference sequence). CDR3 DNA sequence: TGCAGTGCTGGACGACTGGGGGGAGGGACAGATACGCAGTATTTT. Encoded protein: CSAGRLGGGTDTQYF.

In this sample, this clonotype turned up many times. This chain links TRBV3-1 with TRBJ2-7, with 10 bases lining up with TRBD2. The CDR3 length is 17 residues. CDR1 and CDR2 (germline): LGHDT, YNNKEL (reference sequence). The V and J ends lost 1 base and 2 bases, in that order; junction bases with no gene match: 8. The CDR3 DNA follows: TGTGCCAGCAGCCAAGGGTTGGTAGCGGGGGGTACCTACGAGCAGTACTTC. Its protein is CASSQGLVAGGTYEQYF.

V is TRBV10-3 and J is TRBJ1-2, with D possibly matching TRBD1 (6 bases). The V and J ends lost 2 bases and 6 bases respectively, with 13 bases between them. The CDR3 sequence is 14 residues long. Germline-derived CDR1 and CDR2 are ENHRY and SYGVKD. In DNA form, the CDR3 reads TGTGCCATCAGTGAGCGCAGGGGAGATAATGGCTACACCTTC. Residues: CAISERRGDNGYTF.

There are a few counts of this clonotype. The J gene is TRBJ2-7, the V gene TRBV3-1, with no clear D. Germline loops: CDR1 LGHDT, CDR2 YNNKEL (reference sequence). The CDR3 consists of 13 residues. V was cut by 3 bases and J by 3 bases, with 9 bases left in between. The CDR3 region has the DNA TGTGCCAGCAGCCAGGCAGGATTCTACGAGCAGTACTTC. Translation gives CASSQAGFYEQYF.

The table lists this clonotype with many counts. The chain employs TRBV28 and TRBJ1-1; the D gene is possibly TRBD1 (5 bases). Trimming left V 7 bases short and J 0 bases short, with 9 bases between. The CDR3 is 13 residues long. Germline lookup yields CDR1 MDHEN and CDR2 SYDVKM. In DNA, the CDR3 is TGTGCCAGCAATCGACAGCTGAACACTGAAGCTTTCTTT. Amino acids: CASNRQLNTEAFF.

This clonotype was counted only a few times. In nucleotides, the CDR3 is TGTGCCAGCAGCTCCGCTCCGGGACAGCAAAGGGCCCAGTACTTC. Translating it yields CASSSAPGQQRAQYF. This chain joins TRBV7-2 and TRBJ2-5, with 7 bases identical to TRBD1. Germline values: CDR1 SGHTA, CDR2 FQGNSA. The CDR3 is 15 residues long. The ends lost 4 bases at V and 9 bases at J; junction bases unmatched: 14. Complete variable domain (other parts from reference TRBV7-2 and TRBJ2-5): GAGVSQSPSNKVTEKGKDVELRCDPISGHTALYWYRQSLGQGLEFLIYFQGNSAPDKSGLPSDRFSAERTGGSVSTLTIQRTQQEDSAVYLCASSSAPGQQRAQYFGPGTRLLVL.

In this sample, this clonotype turned up a few times. The chain uses TRBV11-2 and TRBJ2-7; 8 bases fit TRBD1. Germline V gene sequence: CDR1 SGHAT, CDR2 FQNNGV. The CDR3 totals 13 residues. V trimming: 5 bases; J trimming: 2 bases; junction bases outside the gene matches: 2. The CDR3, as DNA: TGTGCCAGCAGCCGGACAGGGCCCTACGAGCAGTACTTC. It encodes CASSRTGPYEQYF.